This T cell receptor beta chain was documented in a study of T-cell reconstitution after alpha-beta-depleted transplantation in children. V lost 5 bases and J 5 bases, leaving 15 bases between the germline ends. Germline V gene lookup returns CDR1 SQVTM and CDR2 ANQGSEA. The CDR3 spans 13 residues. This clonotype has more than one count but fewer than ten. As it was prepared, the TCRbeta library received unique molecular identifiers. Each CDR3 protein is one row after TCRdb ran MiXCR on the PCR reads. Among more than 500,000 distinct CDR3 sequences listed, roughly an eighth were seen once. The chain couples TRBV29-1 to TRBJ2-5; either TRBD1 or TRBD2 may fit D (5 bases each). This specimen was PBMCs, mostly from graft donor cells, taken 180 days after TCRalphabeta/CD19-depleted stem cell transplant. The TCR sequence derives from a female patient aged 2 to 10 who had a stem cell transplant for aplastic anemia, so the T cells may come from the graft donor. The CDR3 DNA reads TGCAGCGTTCTGGGACCAGCTCCGGAGACCCAGTACTTC. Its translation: CSVLGPAPETQYF.